Reported below is one T cell receptor (beta chain). Sequencing used immunoSEQ multiplex PCR; TCRdb keeps in-frame clones, though not all of them. The table records about 120,000 clones, 58% of them present only once. The data stem from a study of cytotoxic CD8 clonotypes in ibrutinib-treated CLL. The CDR3 is 13 residues long. V dropped 5 bases and J dropped 4 bases, with 11 bases sitting between them. Germline-derived CDR1 and CDR2 are MNHEY and SVGAGI. This clonotype originated in a human donor with chronic lymphocytic leukemia. The specimen was PBMCs, collected after 24 months of ibrutinib treatment. The rearrangement links TRBV6-5 to TRBJ1-1, with D unclear. The CDR3 DNA sequence: TGTGCCAGCAGTCCCCACGGGAGCACTGAAGCTTTCTTT. Protein sequence: CASSPHGSTEAFF.